The rows below give T cell receptor beta chains drawn from one sample of a study of human T cells and chemical hapten exposure. In TCRdb, the RACE reads were re-called with MiXCR into one record per CDR3 protein. The sample consists of around 300,000 distinct CDR3 sequences, 5% to 6.5% of them appearing once. This material consisted of whole blood, taken in connection with sensitization to the hapten diphenylcyclopropenone (DPC). All receptors derive from a woman aged 18-29 years with alopecia areata. Some clones in this sample may be carry-over from other donors' samples. The conserved cysteine and the conserved F or W are not part of the CDR3 here.

TRBV7-2,TRBJ2-7,ASAPGGSYEQY
TRBV6-5,TRBJ2-7,ASTRAGEQY
TRBV7-6,TRBJ1-5,ASSLFNQPQH
TRBV2,TRBJ1-2,ASSGLQTYGYT
TRBV20-1,TRBJ2-1,SAPHQGASARNEQF
TRBV3-1,TRBJ2-7,ASRASTGEQY
TRBV29-1,TRBJ1-2,SVVLVDGYT
TRBV20-1,TRBJ1-3,SARGGNTIY
TRBV5-1,TRBJ2-1,ASSLPGQSYNEQF
TRBV7-2,TRBJ2-7,ASSLDGSPDEQY
TRBV20-1,TRBJ2-7,SASTGTVDYEQY
TRBV7-8,TRBJ1-1,ASSLTVRSTEAF
TRBV18,TRBJ1-1,ASSPMTGQNTEAF
TRBV3-1,TRBJ2-7,ASSQVVLTGTSGGAAAYEQY
TRBV20-1,TRBJ2-4,SARADWRNIQY
TRBV20-1,TRBJ1-4,SASLGQGGEKLF
TRBV12-3/TRBV12-4,TRBJ1-4,ASSSGHPTNEKLF
TRBV3-1,TRBJ1-2,ASSPRDRVDYGYT
TRBV2,TRBJ2-7,ASSEVTIGLRGYEQY
TRBV12-3/TRBV12-4,TRBJ2-1,ASSLGSSGGGLNEQF
TRBV14,TRBJ1-1,ASSFIRSTEAF
TRBV5-4,TRBJ1-3,ASSFGGDSSGNTIY
TRBV6-2/TRBV6-3,TRBJ2-2,ASSDRYTGELF
TRBV25-1,TRBJ2-2,ASSEGHSGELF
TRBV5-6,TRBJ1-2,ASSLGQVSYGYT
TRBV4-1,TRBJ1-1,ASRINGGAEAF
TRBV7-2,TRBJ2-3,ASSIGTSGSTDTQY
TRBV29-1,TRBJ1-1,SVESQRWAEAF
TRBV5-6,TRBJ2-7,ASSSRTGLPEQY
TRBV7-3,TRBJ1-1,ASSLLGKNTEAF
TRBV10-3,TRBJ2-7,ATAGTRSYEQY
TRBV3-1,TRBJ2-2,ASSQEILTLNTGELF
TRBV6-6,TRBJ1-5,ASRSGSNQPQH
TRBV4-2,TRBJ2-7,ASSQDGSGVEQY
TRBV10-3,TRBJ2-3,AISELSGGGTDTQY
TRBV18,TRBJ1-1,ASSRRQGGNTEAF
TRBV28,TRBJ1-4,ASSFEGLNEKLF
TRBV12-3/TRBV12-4,TRBJ2-3,ASTPSGGANTQY
TRBV28,TRBJ1-2,ASSLTPSAGGDYGYT
TRBV12-3/TRBV12-4,TRBJ2-1,ASSLGVGFHNEQF
TRBV14,TRBJ2-7,ASSQAGGASYEQY
TRBV6-6,TRBJ1-4,ASSYREKLF
TRBV6-5,TRBJ2-1,AVCPQGGAGNEQF
TRBV27,TRBJ1-2,ASSLYGGPLDYGYT
TRBV6-5,TRBJ2-3,ASSYSGEFDTQY
TRBV6-1,TRBJ2-3,ASSRTATDTQY
TRBV7-9,TRBJ2-7,ASSAVGPTYEQY